This TCR beta chain was observed in a study of T cells in Graves' hyperthyroidism and ophthalmopathy. Study summary: At initial diagnosis, before any treatment had begun, peripheral blood was obtained.

The CDR3 is 16 amino acids. Germline CDR1 is SQVTM and CDR2 is ANQGSEA. Losses at the gene ends were 1 base for V and 3 bases for J; bases not matched to a gene: 7. RNA transcripts yielded amplified TCR beta CDR3 regions. The HTBI primer set served for first-round RT-PCR of the TCR CDR3. MiXCR, run by TCRdb on the multiplex PCR reads, gives a single entry per CDR3 protein. In the table there are approximately 630,000 distinct CDR3 sequences, 15% to 20% of which are singletons. On this clonotype itself: Its antigen is not identified.

Calling Graves' hyperthyroidism stable meant ophthalmopathy did not progress within 18 months. Study-level results: Most expanded thyroid clonotypes above 0.001 recurred in blood.

Sequencing was performed on blood. This chain uses TRBV29-1 with TRBJ2-2, with 8 bases that match TRBD1. The TCR sequence derives from a woman aged 25 to 39 with Graves' hyperthyroidism. Here the CDR3 DNA reads TGCAGCGTTGAAGGGGTAACAGGGGGTGACACCGGGGAGCTGTTTTTT. It yields the protein CSVEGVTGGDTGELFF.